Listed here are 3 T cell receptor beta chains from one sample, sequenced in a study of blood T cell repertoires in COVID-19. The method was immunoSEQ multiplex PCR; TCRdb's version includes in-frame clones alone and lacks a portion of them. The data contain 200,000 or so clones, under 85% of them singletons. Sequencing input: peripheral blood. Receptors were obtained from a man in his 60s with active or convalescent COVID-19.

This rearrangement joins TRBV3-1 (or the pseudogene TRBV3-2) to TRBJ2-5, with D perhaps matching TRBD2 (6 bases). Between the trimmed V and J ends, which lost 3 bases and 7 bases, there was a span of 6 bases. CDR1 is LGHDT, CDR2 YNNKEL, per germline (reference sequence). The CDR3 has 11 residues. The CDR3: CASSQGGTQYF. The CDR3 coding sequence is TGTGCCAGCAGCCAGGGGGGGACCCAGTACTTC.

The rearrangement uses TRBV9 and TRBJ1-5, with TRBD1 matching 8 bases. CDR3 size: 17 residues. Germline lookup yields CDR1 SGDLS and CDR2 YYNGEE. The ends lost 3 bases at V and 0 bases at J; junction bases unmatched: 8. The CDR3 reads CASSAGTGGYSNQPQHF. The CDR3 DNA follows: TGTGCCAGCAGCGCCGGGACAGGCGGATATAGCAATCAGCCCCAGCATTTT.

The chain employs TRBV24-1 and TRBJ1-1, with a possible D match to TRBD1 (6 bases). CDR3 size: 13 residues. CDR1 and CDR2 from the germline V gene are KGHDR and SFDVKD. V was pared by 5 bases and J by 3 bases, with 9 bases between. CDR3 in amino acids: CATSGQGHTEAFF. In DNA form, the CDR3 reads TGTGCCACCAGTGGGCAGGGGCACACTGAAGCTTTCTTT.